The 17 T cell receptor beta chains reported below all come from one sample, sequenced in a study of PD-L1 blockade in urothelial cancer. This sample's time point: pretreatment peripheral blood. The protocol was immunoSEQ multiplex PCR, while the TCRdb copy is restricted to in-frame clones and leaves out a portion. The table records around 100,000 clones, around 90% of them present only once. The input for sequencing was PBMCs, taken around atezolizumab (anti-PD-L1) treatment. The source of these receptors is a man aged 55 to 70 with urothelial cancer.

The chain links TRBV19 to TRBJ2-6, with 7 nucleotides matching TRBD1. From germline, CDR1 is LNHDA and CDR2 SQIVND (reference sequence). CDR3 length equals 16 residues. Trimming cost V 3 bases and J 4 bases; bases outside gene matches: 6. The CDR3 reads CASSIQQGIGANVLTF. The CDR3, as DNA: TGTGCCAGTAGTATCCAACAGGGGATCGGGGCCAACGTCCTGACTTTC.

The chain combines TRBV18 with TRBJ2-5; 7 nucleotides match TRBD2. Looked up from germline, CDR1 is KGHSH and CDR2 is LQKENI. The V segment lost 2 bases and the J segment 5 bases; nucleotides outside the gene matches: 11. The CDR3 loop spans 16 amino acids. The CDR3 here is CASSPATSDGWETQYF. The CDR3 DNA reads TGTGCCAGCTCACCAGCTACTAGCGATGGTTGGGAGACCCAGTACTTC. The full variable domain, completed using reference TRBV18 and TRBJ2-5, is NAGVMQNPRHLVRRRGQEARLRCSPMKGHSHVYWYRQLPEEGLKFMVYLQKENIIDESGMPKERFSAEFPKEGPSILRIQQVVRGDSAAYFCASSPATSDGWETQYFGPGTRLLVL.

V is TRBV25-1 and J is TRBJ1-1; D gene uncertain. The CDR3 loop spans 15 amino acids. Germline assignment: CDR1 MGHDK and CDR2 SYGVNS. V lost 1 base, J lost 0 bases, and 9 bases lay in between. CDR3 nucleotide sequence: TGTGCCAGCAGTGAATGGGGAGTCATGAACACTGAAGCTTTCTTT. Translation: CASSEWGVMNTEAFF.

The chain uses TRBV11-3 and TRBJ2-1; TRBD1 matches at 8 bases. This CDR3 is 13 amino acids long. Losses at the gene ends were 5 bases for V and 6 bases for J; bases not matched to a gene: 3. Germline assignment: CDR1 SGHNT and CDR2 YENEEA. The CDR3 DNA is TGTGCCAGCAGCGCCACAGGGGGCAATGAGCAGTTCTTC. This sequence encodes CASSATGGNEQFF.

Concerning this clone itself: This same CDR3 is encoded by further DNA sequences in the sample. The genes are TRBV29-1 and TRBJ1-1; D unclear. The CDR3 is 11 residues long. CDR1 and CDR2 (germline): SQVTM, ANQGSEA. Deletions cut 3 bases from V and 1 base from J, with 3 bases between. The CDR3 reads CSVDRNTEAFF. The CDR3 DNA reads as TGCAGCGTTGACAGGAACACTGAAGCTTTCTTT.

The V and J genes are TRBV5-1 and TRBJ2-2; 9 bases fit TRBD2. This CDR3 comprises 17 residues. Germline CDR1 reads SGHRS; CDR2 reads YFSETQ. The V gene end was trimmed by 0 bases and the J gene end by 3 bases; junction bases not matched to a gene: 6. In DNA form, the CDR3 reads TGCGCCAGCAGCTTGGCCGGAGCGGGGGGATACACCGGGGAGCTGTTTTTT. As protein: CASSLAGAGGYTGELFF. Together with reference TRBV5-1 and TRBJ2-2, the CDR3 gives the full variable domain: KAGVTQTPRYLIKTRGQQVTLSCSPISGHRSVSWYQQTPGQGLQFLFEYFSETQRNKGNFPGRFSGRQFSNSRSEMNVSTLELGDSALYLCASSLAGAGGYTGELFFGEGSRLTVL.

This sequence joins TRBV5-5 and TRBJ2-5; 7 bases match TRBD1. V was pared by 3 bases and J by 3 bases, with 2 bases of the junction left unmatched. Germline CDR1 reads SGHKS; CDR2 reads YYEKEE (reference sequence). The CDR3 is 13 amino acids. CDR3 sequence: CASSSGTEETQYF. DNA of the CDR3: TGTGCCAGCAGCTCCGGGACAGAAGAGACCCAGTACTTC.

The V call is TRBV7-2, the J call TRBJ1-1; D is unresolved. Germline CDR1 is SGHTA and CDR2 is FQGNSA. The V gene lost 4 bases and the J gene lost 5 bases, with 8 bases spanning the gap. CDR3 size: 12 residues. CDR3 protein: CASSSHGTEAFF. The CDR3 coding sequence is TGTGCCAGCAGCTCGCACGGGACTGAAGCTTTCTTT.

This rearrangement joins TRBV7-3 to TRBJ1-1; tentative D call: TRBD1 (6 bases). The V end was cut by 5 bases, the J end by 4 bases, with 11 bases between. The germline gives CDR1 SGHTA, CDR2 FQGTGA. The CDR3 loop spans 13 amino acids. Here the CDR3 reads CASSTQTGTEAFF. The CDR3 coding sequence is TGTGCCAGCAGCACCCAGACAGGCACTGAAGCTTTCTTT.

The rearrangement links TRBV6-5 to TRBJ2-1; D is uncertain. The CDR3 length is 15 residues. Trimming removed 4 bases from V and 5 bases from J, with 15 bases in between. Germline V lookup: CDR1 MNHEY, CDR2 SVGAGI. The CDR3 sequence: CASSSVTFAHNEQFF. The DNA of the CDR3 is TGTGCCAGCAGTTCGGTAACTTTCGCTCACAATGAGCAGTTCTTC.

The rearrangement links TRBV28 to TRBJ2-5; 8 nucleotides match TRBD1. Looked up from germline, CDR1 is MDHEN and CDR2 is SYDVKM. CDR3 length: 14 amino acids. The junction had 5 bases not matched to a gene; V was cut back by 5 bases and J by 3 bases. The CDR3 here is CASSGRGLEETQYF. CDR3 bases: TGTGCCAGCAGTGGCAGGGGGCTGGAAGAGACCCAGTACTTC. The full variable domain, its missing parts supplied by reference TRBV28 and TRBJ2-5, is DVKVTQSSRYLVKRTGEKVFLECVQDMDHENMFWYRQDPGLGLRLIYFSYDVKMKEKGDIPEGYSVSREKKERFSLILESASTNQTSMYLCASSGRGLEETQYFGPGTRLLVL.

The chain employs TRBV5-4 and TRBJ2-7, with D possibly matching TRBD1 (6 bases). From germline, CDR1 is SGHNT and CDR2 YYREEE (reference sequence). The CDR3 totals 14 residues. The V gene lost 0 bases and the J gene lost 1 base, with 8 bases spanning the gap. In DNA, the CDR3 is TGTGCCAGCAGCTTGGAGGGGGAGTCCTACGAGCAGTACTTC. Its translation: CASSLEGESYEQYF. Drawing the rest from reference TRBV5-4 and TRBJ2-7, the complete variable domain is ETGVTQSPTHLIKTRGQQVTLRCSSQSGHNTVSWYQQALGQGPQFIFQYYREEENGRGNFPPRFSGLQFPNYSSELNVNALELDDSALYLCASSLEGESYEQYFGPGTRLTVT.

The chain recombines TRBV18 with TRBJ2-1; unclear D gene. Germline CDR1 KGHSH, CDR2 LQKENI. With 6 bases removed from V and 7 bases from J, the gap between germline ends came to 7 bases. CDR3 length equals 11 residues. The CDR3, as DNA: TGTGCCAGCTCCCTCGTGAATGAGCAGTTCTTC. Its translation: CASSLVNEQFF.

This clone was seen once. The chain combines TRBV11-3 with TRBJ2-2; 9 bases align to TRBD2. Per germline, CDR1 SGHNT and CDR2 YENEEA. V lost 0 bases to trimming and J lost 6 bases; unmatched junction nucleotides: 5. This CDR3 spans 16 amino acids. CDR3: CASSLESGGSAGELFF. The CDR3 coding sequence is TGTGCCAGCAGCTTAGAGAGCGGGGGGTCCGCCGGGGAGCTGTTTTTT. The complete variable domain, with remaining parts taken from reference TRBV11-3 and TRBJ2-2, reads EAGVVQSPRYKIIEKKQPVAFWCNPISGHNTLYWYLQNLGQGPELLIRYENEEAVDDSQLPKDRFSAERLKGVDSTLKIQPAELGDSAVYLCASSLESGGSAGELFFGEGSRLTVL.

The CDR3 DNA reads TGTGCCAGCAGTTTTCGGACAGGGAATAGCAATCAGCCCCAGCATTTT. The encoded protein is CASSFRTGNSNQPQHF. The V and J genes are TRBV2 and TRBJ1-5, with 8 positions matching TRBD1. V shed 5 bases and J 0 bases; nucleotides not matched to a gene: 6. This CDR3 spans 16 amino acids. The V gene's germline CDR1 is SNHLY and CDR2 FYNNEI.

Only a few counts were recorded for this clone. The chain couples TRBV18 to TRBJ1-1, with 11 positions matching TRBD1. Germline V gives CDR1 KGHSH, CDR2 LQKENI. This CDR3 comprises 13 residues. J gave up 3 bases and V 8 bases, and 2 bases lay outside the gene matches. The CDR3 DNA is TGTGCCAGCCCGGGACAGGGGGACACTGAAGCTTTCTTT. Its protein is CASPGQGDTEAFF.

V and J are TRBV4-2 and TRBJ2-7, with 8 bases aligning to TRBD2. V gave up 4 bases and J gave up 2 bases; unmatched junction bases: 1. The CDR3 is made up of 13 amino acids. Germline CDR1 and CDR2: LGHNA and YNFKEQ. The CDR3 nucleotides read TGTGCCAGCAGCCTGGGACTAGCCTACGAGCAGTACTTC. Amino acid sequence: CASSLGLAYEQYF.